The 3 T cell receptor beta chains listed next were all sequenced from one sample in a study of beta chain features in type 1 diabetes. Expressed TCRB transcripts were sequenced because the isolated RNA had all been reverse transcribed beforehand. Assay used: immunoSEQ multiplex PCR; TCRdb lists only in-frame clones, some missing. The repertoire holds hundreds of thousands of clones, with approximately 15% as singletons. Sequenced input: central memory CD4+ T cells from blood. Source of these receptors: a man aged 25-45 years in good health.

This clone was observed a few times. This chain joins TRBV7-9 and TRBJ1-6, with TRBD1 matching 10 bases. From germline, CDR1 is SEHNR and CDR2 FQNEAQ (reference sequence). The junction had 5 bases not matched to a gene; V was cut back by 7 bases and J by 11 bases. The CDR3 is 13 amino acids. The CDR3 coding sequence is TGTGCCAGCAATTCCGGGACAGGGGCACCCCTCCACTTT. It codes for CASNSGTGAPLHF.

This clone was observed a handful of times. The CDR3 region has the DNA TGTGCCAGCAGCTTTGGTAGGGCAACAGATACGCAGTATTTT. It specifies CASSFGRATDTQYF. The V and J genes are TRBV11-3 and TRBJ2-3; D unresolved. V lost 3 bases and J lost 3, with 10 bases in between. The CDR3 loop spans 14 amino acids. Germline CDR1 is SGHNT and CDR2 is YENEEA. The full variable domain, rest sourced from reference TRBV11-3 and TRBJ2-3, is EAGVVQSPRYKIIEKKQPVAFWCNPISGHNTLYWYLQNLGQGPELLIRYENEEAVDDSQLPKDRFSAERLKGVDSTLKIQPAELGDSAVYLCASSFGRATDTQYFGPGTRLTVL.

The gene calls are TRBV2 and TRBJ2-7, with a tentative D call TRBD2 (6 bases). The V gene's germline CDR1 is SNHLY and CDR2 FYNNEI. The CDR3 is 14 amino acids. V shed 2 bases and J shed 5 bases, with 13 bases lying between them. The CDR3 sequence: CASSEWGRIDEQYF. The CDR3 nucleotides read TGTGCCAGCAGTGAATGGGGGAGGATAGACGAGCAGTACTTC. The full variable domain, in which reference TRBV2 and TRBJ2-7 provide the parts outside the CDR3, is EPEVTQTPSHQVTQMGQEVILRCVPISNHLYFYWYRQILGQKVEFLVSFYNNEISEKSEIFDDQFSVERPDGSNFTLKIRSTKLEDSAMYFCASSEWGRIDEQYFGPGTRLTVT.